The 2 T cell receptor beta chains listed next were all sequenced from one sample in a study of blood T cell repertoires in COVID-19. Sequenced by immunoSEQ multiplex PCR; TCRdb stores in-frame clones only, minus some. Among around 160,000 clones listed, roughly 91% were seen once. Sequencing was carried out using peripheral blood. All receptors derive from a man younger than 30 with acute or convalescent COVID-19.

For the CDR3, the DNA is TGTGCCAGCAGTTTAAGGGAGGGGCAGCCCCAGCATTTT. It specifies CASSLREGQPQHF. This chain joins TRBV27 and TRBJ1-5; D possibly corresponds to TRBD1 (5 bases). Trimming left V 2 bases short and J 7 bases short, with 9 bases between. Germline CDR1 and CDR2: MNHEY and SMNVEV (reference sequence). This CDR3 region has 13 residues.

This CDR3 is CAWRGQGAGQPQHF. CDR3 nucleotides: TGTGCCTGGAGGGGACAGGGTGCAGGTCAGCCCCAGCATTTT. This chain uses TRBV30 with TRBJ1-5; TRBD1 matches 9 bases. Trimming cost V 3 bases and J 6 bases; bases outside gene matches: 6. Germline CDR1 reads GTSNPN; CDR2 reads SVGIG (reference sequence). The CDR3 has 14 amino acids.